This T cell receptor (beta chain) was captured by sequencing in a study of identical twins. Overall study findings and caveats: Out-of-frame alpha sequences common to twins exhibited a surplus of low generation probability. Sharing of beta out-of-frame sequences by twins showed a weaker excess.

V was clipped by 4 bases and J by 2 bases; unmatched bases: 7. Germline CDR1 reads SGHRS; CDR2 reads YFSETQ. CDR3 length: 15 residues. Through template switching, a universal primer site was introduced, and the cDNA contained unique molecular identifiers. TCRdb itself ran the 5' RACE reads through MiXCR, one entry per CDR3 protein. Among under 1 million distinct CDR3 sequences, roughly 12% were seen once, and the ten largest hold about 1.5%. In every case, the donor was a healthy Caucasian. This clonotype was seen a few times. Its antigen is as yet unknown. The data also belong to a second study, concerning yellow fever vaccine responses in identical twins.

Sequencing input: PBMCs. This sequence was found in a woman aged 18-29 years in good health. V usage is TRBV5-1 and J usage is TRBJ1-1; TRBD1 matches at 8 bases. DNA for the CDR3: TGCGCCAGCAGCGCCCAGGGGGCGCGAAACACTGAAGCTTTCTTT. This translates into CASSAQGARNTEAFF.